The present TCR beta chain was sequenced within a study of blood T cell repertoires in COVID-19 (dated by TCRdb to about 2020). A note on the overall study: Samples covering the acute and convalescent phases of COVID-19 were provided by collaborators in the United States, Italy and Spain. The samples were drawn from the first 160 participants of the ongoing ImmuneRACE study and from 1,254 subjects provided by 6 global collaborators. The prospective study material was composed of cDNA or gDNA derived from T cells, B-cell-depleted T cells, or PBMCs. Subjects who had been exposed to COVID-19, were actively infected with it, or had recovered from it provided the deeply sampled blood TCRbeta repertoires that made up the dataset. Sample metadata almost always included a de-identified subject ID, COVID-19 status, age in years and sex. The repertoires were released in a freely available public database intended as a resource for research on the immune response to SARS-CoV-2. Where available, HLA class I and class II types were taken from metadata supplied by the sample provider and were not determined by assay-based typing.

Here is what the overall study found, with its caveats: The amount of clinical and demographic metadata varied by source and participant and was provided uncurated.

TCRbeta CDR3 regions were amplified from genomic DNA using the immunoSEQ Assay, a bias-controlled multiplex PCR. The published analysis was carried out like this. The number of nucleated cells in each sample was estimated by amplification of reference gene primers within the assay. To quantify the absolute abundance of each unique TCRbeta CDR3 rearrangement, sequence reads were collapsed and filtered. For each sample, productive Simpson clonality was calculated as the square root of Simpson's diversity index across productive rearrangements. TCRdb holds this immuneACCESS table with in-frame rearrangements only. Some clones are missing; in checked studies, unresolved V genes explain under half, and the rest has no known cause. V and J calls plus clone size are reproduced from that table; the DNA served to infer D and trimming. This sample lists some 100,000 clones; 85% were detected once. Of the sample, around 13% falls within the top ten clones.

Trimmed from V: 5 bases; trimmed from J: 1 base; junction bases lacking a gene match: 3. Taken from cysteine to phenylalanine, the CDR3 has 15 residues. This entry keeps only the CDR3 DNA: 45 bases, framed from base 1. CDR1 and CDR2 were assigned from the germline V gene (reference sequence) as SGHNT and YYREEE. A note on this clone: Its antigen remains unidentified. No much larger clone is present one base from it, and per-base qualities are unavailable.

Collaborating institutions collected whole blood in K2EDTA tubes following their own protocols. For TCRbeta analysis, collaborators shipped samples in one of three forms: frozen whole blood, isolated PBMCs, or DNA extracted from either of those sample types. The receptor comes from a human donor in a cohort sampled during active COVID-19. The chain uses TRBV5-4 and TRBJ2-5; TRBD2 matches 12 bases in the middle. The source material was peripheral blood. The DNA sequence is TGTGCCAGCAGACCTAGCGGGGGGGTCCAAGAGACCCAGTACTTC. This is translated as CASRPSGGVQETQYF.